This T cell receptor beta chain is drawn from a study of cytomegalovirus exposure and HLA in healthy donors. Broader study findings: Some TCR beta chains (more than 150 of them) were listed as cytomegalovirus-associated.

A note on this clone: Antigen: not known.

With 60 Vbeta and 13 Jbeta primers, the PCR was carried out. Using immunoSEQ multiplex PCR, the repertoire was profiled, and TCRdb retains in-frame clones only, with some absent. The sample lists approximately 120,000 clones, roughly four fifths occurring once. The donors were healthy bone marrow donors. Trimming shortened V by 5 bases and J by 1 base, and 12 bases separated the two germline ends. In germline, CDR1 is LNHDA, CDR2 SQIVND (reference sequence). The CDR3 runs 14 residues. This rearrangement joins TRBV19 to TRBJ2-7; D perhaps matches TRBD2 (6 bases). The sequence was obtained from a man aged 30-40 years in good health and CMV-seronegative. The sequenced sample was PBMCs. The CDR3 is CASSLSSVSYEQYF. The CDR3 DNA sequence: TGTGCCAGTAGTCTGTCTAGCGTGTCCTACGAGCAGTACTTC. The full variable domain, rest sourced from reference TRBV19 and TRBJ2-7, is DGGITQSPKYLFRKEGQNVTLSCEQNLNHDAMYWYRQDPGQGLRLIYYSQIVNDFQKGDIAEGYSVSREKKESFPLTVTSAQKNPTAFYLCASSLSSVSYEQYFGPGTRLTVT.